The 4 T cell receptor beta chains presented below share a single source sample, sequenced in a study of radiation and T cells in renal cell carcinoma. The table came from immunoSEQ multiplex PCR; TCRdb's copy has only in-frame clones and leaves some out. This sample carries approximately 85,000 clones, roughly nine tenths of them seen once, and the ten largest clones take 4.5% to 7%. Regarding time point: blood 4 weeks post-SBRT, at nephrectomy. Indicated treatment: 15 Gy SBRT to primary tumor, nephrectomy 4 weeks later. Sample: blood, taken from a patient whose treatment included radiotherapy and nephrectomy. Every receptor here comes from a woman in her 70s with renal cell carcinoma.

The chain has TRBV6-1 and TRBJ1-1; D is unclear. CDR1 MNHNS and CDR2 SASEGT come from the germline V gene. The CDR3 is 13 residues long. With 5 bases removed from V and 3 bases from J, the gap between germline ends came to 10 bases. The CDR3 nucleotides are TGTGCCAGCAGTTCGGCGAGAGACACTGAAGCTTTCTTT. Its protein is CASSSARDTEAFF.

The gene calls are TRBV6-5 and TRBJ2-7; no clear D. The V gene lost 11 bases and the J gene lost 0 bases, with 17 bases spanning the gap. Germline CDR1 is MNHEY and CDR2 is SVGAGI. The CDR3 loop spans 14 amino acids. The CDR3 bases are TGTGCCCCTACCCGCAGGTTCCCCTCCTACGAGCAGTACTTC. Protein: CAPTRRFPSYEQYF.

The chain is built from TRBV19 and TRBJ2-3; 13 bases are shared with TRBD2. Germline CDR1 reads LNHDA; CDR2 reads SQIVND (reference sequence). There are 17 residues in the CDR3. Trimming took 5 bases from V and 6 from J; bases not matched to a gene: 11. The CDR3 DNA sequence: TGTGCCAGTAGTCCCAGCCGGACTAGCGGGGGTGGTGATACGCAGTATTTT. It is translated as CASSPSRTSGGGDTQYF. Variable domain in full (rest from reference TRBV19 and TRBJ2-3): DGGITQSPKYLFRKEGQNVTLSCEQNLNHDAMYWYRQDPGQGLRLIYYSQIVNDFQKGDIAEGYSVSREKKESFPLTVTSAQKNPTAFYLCASSPSRTSGGGDTQYFGPGTRLTVL.

V is TRBV6-5 and J is TRBJ2-1; D is uncertain. CDR1 and CDR2 (germline): MNHEY, SVGAGI. Trimming removed 2 bases from V and 0 bases from J, with 11 bases in between. The CDR3 is made up of 16 amino acids. The CDR3 spells CASSYRRFSSYNEQFF. In DNA, the CDR3 is TGTGCCAGCAGTTACAGGCGGTTTAGCTCCTACAATGAGCAGTTCTTC.